A single sample is the source of the 13 T cell receptor beta chains below, sequenced in a study of beta chain features in type 1 diabetes. Sequenced material consisted of expressed TCRB transcripts (all of the isolated RNA was reverse transcribed). Produced via immunoSEQ multiplex PCR; TCRdb's table is partial and in-frame only. The sample has over 120,000 clones; under 11% are singletons. Material: naive CD4+ T cells from blood. These receptors were taken from a man aged 18-30 years in good health.

This clone was seen more than once but under ten times. The chain is built from TRBV28 and TRBJ1-4; a weak D match, TRBD1 (6 bases). The CDR3 covers 13 residues. Germline CDR1 reads MDHEN; CDR2 reads SYDVKM. V was shortened by 9 bases and J by 4 bases, with 12 bases between the two germline ends. The CDR3 DNA reads as TGTGCCAGTAGAGGGGGGGGTAATGAAAAACTGTTTTTT. Its translation: CASRGGGNEKLFF.

At least ten counts were recorded for this clone. The rearrangement uses TRBV12-5 and TRBJ2-1, with D perhaps TRBD1 (5 bases). Per germline, CDR1 LGHNT and CDR2 FRNRAP. The CDR3 runs 15 residues. Trimming took off 9 bases at V and 1 base at J, with 16 bases between the two ends. CDR3 nucleotide sequence: TGTGCTAGGGAACCGGACACCCCTTCCTACAATGAGCAGTTCTTC. It is translated as CAREPDTPSYNEQFF.

Only a few counts were recorded for this clone. The chain carries TRBV15 and TRBJ1-5; no reliable D call. V shed 4 bases and J shed 3 bases, with 13 bases lying between them. In germline, CDR1 is LNHNV, CDR2 YYDKDF (reference sequence). The length of the CDR3 is 15 residues. CDR3: CATSIVRHDNQPQHF. The CDR3 DNA reads TGTGCCACCAGCATCGTGAGACACGACAATCAGCCCCAGCATTTT.

Here the CDR3 reads CASTAAYSTYTEAFF. CDR3 DNA: TGTGCCAGCACGGCCGCGTATAGCACGTACACTGAAGCTTTCTTT. The chain is built from TRBV25-1 and TRBJ1-1; no definite D call. The V and J ends lost 7 bases and 3 bases respectively, with 18 bases between them. The CDR3 runs to 15 residues. The germline V gene encodes CDR1 MGHDK and CDR2 SYGVNS.

This clone was counted a few times. This rearrangement joins TRBV9 to TRBJ2-1, with a possible D match to TRBD2 (6 bases). CDR3 length: 13 residues. Germline CDR1 SGDLS, CDR2 YYNGEE. V dropped 4 bases and J dropped 11 bases, with 16 bases sitting between them. The CDR3 is CASSMTPEGKQFF. The CDR3 DNA follows: TGTGCCAGCAGCATGACCCCGGAGGGGAAGCAGTTCTTC.

This chain joins TRBV4-2 and TRBJ2-3, with D possibly being TRBD2 (6 bases). V gave up 0 bases and J gave up 1 base, with 14 bases separating them. The CDR3 runs 17 residues. Germline V gene data show CDR1 as LGHNA and CDR2 as YNFKEQ. CDR3 residues: CASSQDRTIGGTDTQYF. For the CDR3, the DNA is TGTGCCAGCAGCCAAGACAGGACTATAGGTGGCACAGATACGCAGTATTTT.

This clone was picked up a small number of times. The chain is built from TRBV28 and TRBJ2-5, with TRBD2 matching 10 bases. The closer fit of TRBJ2-7 to the DNA end suggests the J call may be wrong. Germline-derived CDR1 and CDR2 are MDHEN and SYDVKM. This CDR3 is built from 14 residues. CDR3 bases: TGTGCCAGCACCGACGGGACTAGCGTATACGAGCAGTACTTC. Amino acid sequence: CASTDGTSVYEQYF.

This clone was counted between two and nine times. This rearrangement joins TRBV6-5 to TRBJ2-7; weak D call: TRBD1 (5 bases). This CDR3 contains 16 residues. The V and J ends lost 0 bases and 5 bases respectively, with 17 bases between them. From germline, CDR1 is MNHEY and CDR2 SVGAGI. CDR3 DNA: TGTGCCAGCAGTTACTCGAACCCGCAGGGTATCCACGAGCAGTACTTC. Amino acid sequence: CASSYSNPQGIHEQYF.

This clone has a handful of counts. In DNA form, the CDR3 reads TGTGCCAGCTCACCGCCAGGGAAACCCTCCTACGAGCAGTACTTC. It specifies CASSPPGKPSYEQYF. The gene calls are TRBV18 and TRBJ2-7, with D perhaps TRBD1 (5 bases). Trimming shortened V by 3 bases and J by 0 bases, and 12 bases separated the two germline ends. Germline V gene data show CDR1 as KGHSH and CDR2 as LQKENI. This CDR3 spans 15 amino acids.

V is TRBV19 and J is TRBJ2-7, with a possible D match to TRBD2 (6 bases). The length of the CDR3 is 14 residues. V was clipped by 7 bases and J by 2 bases, with 15 bases between them. Germline CDR1 is LNHDA and CDR2 is SQIVND (reference sequence). CDR3 in DNA: TGTGCCAGTAATCCGGGACTCCGTCCCTACGAGCAGTACTTC. This gives the protein CASNPGLRPYEQYF.

The chain couples TRBV19 to TRBJ1-3, with TRBD1 identical over 7 bases. This CDR3 has 16 amino acids. Looked up from germline, CDR1 is LNHDA and CDR2 is SQIVND (reference sequence). Trimming cost V 5 bases and J 3 bases; bases outside gene matches: 10. CDR3: CASSAWTGGYGNTIYF. Written as DNA, the CDR3 is TGTGCCAGTAGTGCCTGGACAGGCGGGTATGGAAACACCATATATTTT.

The chain couples TRBV27 to TRBJ1-5, with 8 bases lining up with TRBD1. The CDR3 sequence is 16 residues long. The germline V gene has CDR1 MNHEY and CDR2 SMNVEV (reference sequence). V was pared by 4 bases and J by 4 bases, with 9 bases of the junction left unmatched. CDR3 residues: CASSSSGGFGNQPQHF. Here the CDR3 DNA reads TGTGCCAGCAGTTCCTCAGGGGGCTTCGGAAATCAGCCCCAGCATTTT.

The table lists this clone with many counts. CDR3 region: CASSPRFTSGGTKNIQYF. The DNA for the CDR3 is TGTGCCAGCAGCCCGAGGTTCACTAGCGGGGGGACCAAAAACATTCAGTACTTC. The chain employs TRBV7-9 and TRBJ2-4; TRBD2 matches at 12 bases. The CDR3 loop spans 18 amino acids. Germline V gene sequence: CDR1 SEHNR, CDR2 FQNEAQ (reference sequence). Germline trimming cut 5 bases from V and 2 bases from J; bases unmatched to any gene: 10.